The entry that follows covers one TCR beta chain sequence. V dropped 5 bases and J dropped 4; count of bases not matched to a gene: 6. CDR3 length: 14 residues. Germline values: CDR1 LNHNV, CDR2 YYDKDF (reference sequence). The record originates from a study of blood T cell repertoires in COVID-19. Sequencing used immunoSEQ multiplex PCR; TCRdb keeps in-frame clones, though not all of them. This sample carries almost 300,000 clones, more than 85% of them seen once, and the ten largest clones take about 1.2%. The clonotype comes from a man aged 70-80 years with acute or convalescent COVID-19. Sequencing was done on a sample of peripheral blood. This rearrangement joins TRBV15 to TRBJ1-1; 8 positions agree with TRBD1. The CDR3 here is CATSRTGGSTEAFF. The DNA for the CDR3 is TGTGCCACCAGCCGTACAGGGGGGAGCACTGAAGCTTTCTTT.